This T cell receptor (beta chain) emerged from a study of control samples from healthy donors and cancer patients. The assay was immunoSEQ multiplex PCR, and TCRdb's table has in-frame clones only and misses some. In the table there are roughly 120,000 clones, 80% to 95% of which are singletons. Sample: blood. The TCR comes from a woman aged 18-30 years in good health.

The CDR3 DNA sequence: TGCAGCGTTCGGGTCGGGTGGAATTCACCCCTCCACTTT. It translates to CSVRVGWNSPLHF. V usage is TRBV29-1 and J usage is TRBJ1-6; D remains unclear. CDR1 and CDR2 from the germline V gene are SQVTM and ANQGSEA. V lost 5 bases to trimming and J lost 7 bases, with 12 bases between them. The CDR3 contains 13 residues.